These T cell receptor beta chains were read from a single sample in a study of blood T cells in healthy people across ages. MiXCR, run by TCRdb on the 5' RACE reads, gives a single entry per CDR3 protein. The profile shows around 1.7 million distinct CDR3 sequences, 28% of them singletons. Sequenced sample: blood. Source of these receptors: a woman aged 25 to 45 in good health. Each CDR3 is given with its conserved first and last residue. A D gene is named only where the DNA matches it firmly. Rows may omit the clone size; those that give it use once, few, many or a size class.

d_gene | abundance | j_gene | v_gene | CDR3aa | CDR3nt
NA | few | TRBJ2-4 | TRBV20-1 | CSARGRREKNIQYF | TGCAGTGCTAGAGGTCGGAGGGAGAAAAACATTCAGTACTTC
TRBD2 | few | TRBJ2-3 | TRBV7-2 | CARSLGRGGSTDTQYF | TGTGCCCGCAGCTTAGGACGGGGGGGAAGCACAGATACGCAGTATTTT
NA | few | TRBJ2-1 | TRBV6-5 | CASSPGTPGRNEQFF | TGTGCCAGCAGTCCCGGGACCCCCGGTAGGAATGAGCAGTTCTTC
TRBD2 | NA | TRBJ2-7 | TRBV12-5 | CASGLREGTEQYF | TGTGCTAGTGGTTTACGGGAGGGCACCGAGCAGTACTTC
NA | few | TRBJ2-6 | TRBV28 | CASIPRDRKFSGANVLTF | TGTGCCAGCATCCCTCGGGACCGTAAATTCTCTGGGGCCAACGTCCTGACTTTC
NA | many | TRBJ2-7 | TRBV5-1 | CASSLVGGFDEQYF | TGCGCCAGCAGCTTGGTTGGGGGGTTTGACGAGCAGTACTTC
NA | few | TRBJ1-5 | TRBV12-3/TRBV12-4 | CASSSPNGNQPQHF | TGTGCCAGCAGTTCTCCGAACGGCAATCAGCCCCAGCATTTT
TRBD1 | few | TRBJ2-7 | TRBV14 | CASSIPGQASEQYF | TGTGCCAGCAGCATACCGGGACAGGCCTCCGAGCAGTACTTC
NA | NA | TRBJ1-1 | TRBV7-9 | CASSLDEGIGAFF | TGTGCCAGCAGCCTAGACGAGGGGATAGGAGCTTTCTTT
NA | few | TRBJ1-5 | TRBV7-2 | CASSLAPAVSQPQHF | TGTGCCAGCAGCTTAGCGCCGGCAGTAAGTCAGCCCCAGCATTTT
NA | NA | TRBJ2-5 | TRBV2 | CASSEDSRETQYF | TGTGCCAGCAGTGAAGACAGTCGGGAGACCCAGTACTTC
NA | few | TRBJ2-1 | TRBV3-1 | CASSQGSYGQFF | TGTGCCAGCAGCCAAGGAAGCTACGGGCAGTTCTTC
NA | NA | TRBJ1-5 | TRBV5-1 | CASSLEGINQPQHF | TGTGCCAGCAGCTTAGAAGGGATCAATCAGCCCCAGCATTTT
NA | many | TRBJ1-2 | TRBV25-1 | CASSETLIGGYGYTF | TGTGCCAGCAGTGAAACTCTGATTGGGGGCTATGGCTACACCTTC
NA | many | TRBJ1-2 | TRBV29-1 | CSVGTGANYGYTF | TGCAGCGTCGGGACGGGAGCTAACTATGGCTACACCTTC
NA | NA | TRBJ2-3 | TRBV20-1 | CSAPTPTSPTDTQYF | TGCAGTGCCCCAACCCCCACTAGTCCCACAGATACGCAGTATTTT
NA | NA | TRBJ2-7 | TRBV6-1 | CAIDRDSSYEQYF | TGTGCCATCGATCGAGACAGTTCCTACGAGCAGTACTTC
NA | few | TRBJ2-7 | TRBV29-1 | CSVEGGAKRNYEQYF | TGCAGCGTTGAAGGGGGAGCTAAGAGGAACTACGAGCAGTACTTC
TRBD1 | NA | TRBJ2-4 | TRBV29-1 | CIVEGALAKNIQYF | TGCATCGTTGAGGGGGCCCTAGCCAAAAACATTCAGTACTTC
NA | few | TRBJ1-6 | TRBV12-3/TRBV12-4 | CASSMVTYNSPLHF | TGTGCCAGCAGTATGGTAACCTATAATTCACCCCTCCACTTT
TRBD1 | few | TRBJ1-1 | TRBV5-1 | CASSWGGNRGNTEAFF | TGCGCCAGCAGCTGGGGGGGAAACAGGGGGAACACTGAAGCTTTCTTT
NA | NA | TRBJ2-7 | TRBV2 | CASSEWTRQQYF | TGTGCCAGCAGTGAATGGACCCGACAGCAGTACTTC
TRBD2 | NA | TRBJ2-1 | TRBV10-3 | CAIKGLAGYDGVQFF | TGTGCCATCAAAGGACTAGCGGGATACGATGGCGTGCAGTTCTTC
NA | NA | TRBJ1-6 | TRBV6-4 | CASSEQAGSPLHF | TGTGCCAGCAGTGAACAGGCGGGTTCACCCCTCCACTTT
NA | NA | TRBJ2-1 | TRBV7-2 | CASSLVFGINNEQFF | TGTGCCAGCAGCTTAGTCTTCGGGATAAACAATGAGCAGTTCTTC
NA | NA | TRBJ2-1 | TRBV7-2 | CASSLGVASYNEQFF | TGTGCCAGCAGCTTAGGCGTGGCCAGCTACAATGAGCAGTTCTTC
NA | NA | TRBJ2-1 | TRBV7-9 | CASSPDLEQFF | TGTGCCAGCAGCCCGGATTTAGAGCAGTTCTTC
NA | few | TRBJ1-1 | TRBV5-5 | CASSLGLAAAGNTEAFF | TGTGCCAGCAGCTTGGGTCTGGCAGCCGCGGGGAACACTGAAGCTTTCTTT
TRBD2 | few | TRBJ2-3 | TRBV10-3 | CAISARLAGTDTQYF | TGTGCCATCAGCGCTAGACTAGCGGGCACAGATACGCAGTATTTT
NA | many | TRBJ2-3 | TRBV20-1 | CSAVVESTDTQYF | TGCAGTGCGGTGGTGGAGAGCACAGATACGCAGTATTTT
NA | many | TRBJ2-7 | TRBV18 | CASSPTNLVEQYF | TGTGCCAGCTCACCGACGAACCTAGTGGAGCAGTACTTC
NA | many | TRBJ2-7 | TRBV7-3 | CSSSPTPGERQYF | TGTTCCAGCAGCCCTACCCCAGGGGAGAGGCAGTACTTC
NA | few | TRBJ1-2 | TRBV27 | CASSLSGALGYTF | TGTGCCAGCAGTTTGTCGGGGGCCCTGGGCTACACCTTC
NA | NA | TRBJ2-7 | TRBV20-1 | CSAEPDWDYEQYF | TGCAGTGCTGAACCTGACTGGGACTACGAGCAGTACTTC
TRBD2 | NA | TRBJ2-1 | TRBV5-1 | CASSLGLREDNEQFF | TGCGCCAGCAGCTTGGGACTCCGGGAGGACAATGAGCAGTTCTTC
NA | NA | TRBJ2-3 | TRBV20-1 | CSASTLWLAKVQYF | TGCAGTGCCTCGACCCTATGGCTAGCGAAGGTCCAGTATTTT
NA | many | TRBJ2-1 | TRBV20-1 | CSASFGDDEQFF | TGCAGTGCTAGTTTCGGTGATGATGAGCAGTTCTTC
NA | few | TRBJ1-5 | TRBV20-1 | CSATPKGLPQHF | TGCAGTGCTACCCCTAAGGGCCTCCCCCAGCATTTT
TRBD1 | NA | TRBJ2-7 | TRBV18 | CASSPQGARDEQYF | TGTGCCAGCTCACCGCAGGGGGCAAGAGACGAGCAGTACTTC
NA | NA | TRBJ1-1 | TRBV3-1 | CASTRVGNTEAFF | TGTGCCAGTACAAGGGTGGGGAACACTGAAGCTTTCTTT
TRBD1 | few | TRBJ1-1 | TRBV5-1 | CASSPGQGNTDAFF | TGCGCCAGCAGCCCCGGACAGGGGAACACTGACGCTTTCTTT
NA | NA | TRBJ2-1 | TRBV20-1 | CSASPSGRNEQFF | TGCAGTGCTAGCCCCAGCGGGCGCAATGAGCAGTTCTTC
TRBD2 | few | TRBJ2-1 | TRBV7-2 | CASSFLSGSSYNEQFF | TGTGCCAGCAGCTTCCTTAGCGGGAGCTCCTACAATGAGCAGTTCTTC
NA | few | TRBJ2-1 | TRBV19 | CASEGRPFYNEQFF | TGTGCCAGCGAGGGACGCCCCTTTTACAATGAGCAGTTCTTC
NA | NA | TRBJ1-2 | TRBV29-1 | CSAPGGREGGYTF | TGCAGCGCACCTGGCGGCAGGGAAGGCGGCTACACCTTC
TRBD2 | NA | TRBJ2-1 | TRBV20-1 | CSASWGRGSYNEQFF | TGCAGTGCTAGTTGGGGCCGCGGGAGCTACAATGAGCAGTTCTTC
TRBD2 | few | TRBJ2-3 | TRBV7-3 | CASSSTRTSGGTDTQYF | TGTGCCAGCAGCTCGACAAGGACTAGCGGGGGCACAGATACGCAGTATTTT
NA | NA | TRBJ2-3 | TRBV5-1 | CASSLATWGNWDTQYF | TGCGCCAGCAGCCTAGCGACGTGGGGTAATTGGGATACGCAGTATTTT
NA | few | TRBJ2-1 | TRBV7-2 | CASSYERLNEQFF | TGTGCCAGCAGCTACGAGCGTCTCAATGAGCAGTTCTTC
TRBD1 | NA | TRBJ2-5 | TRBV29-1 | CSVATGASETQYF | TGCAGCGTTGCGACAGGGGCGAGCGAGACCCAGTACTTC
TRBD2 | many | TRBJ2-1 | TRBV3-1 | CASSRQREEQFF | TGTGCCAGCAGCCGTCAGCGGGAGGAGCAGTTCTTC
NA | NA | TRBJ2-3 | TRBV5-1 | CASSLEGGLSTDTQYF | TGCGCCAGCAGCTTGGAGGGGGGCCTAAGCACAGATACGCAGTATTTT